This T cell receptor (beta chain) was recovered during a study of OX40 agonist ivuxolimab in advanced cancers. Background on the whole study: The costimulatory receptor OX40 (CD134) was targeted by ivuxolimab, a fully human IgG2 agonistic monoclonal antibody. Intravenous ivuxolimab was administered to patients every 2 weeks at six dose levels: 0.01, 0.1, 0.3, 1.5, 3 and 10 mg/kg. Peripheral TCRbeta sequencing was intended to test whether TCR sequence diversity was altered and clonal T-cell expansion was caused by ivuxolimab. Patients were allowed to have had prior anti-PD-1, anti-PD-L1 or anti-CTLA-4 therapy, and approximately 41% of the dose-escalation patients had previously received checkpoint inhibitors. The paper describes the monotherapy dose-escalation part (N of about 47 patients) of the phase I trial of ivuxolimab. In the dose-escalation cohort, around four fifths of patients were male, and the mean age was roughly 60 years, with a range of 23 to 79. Three dose-escalation patients achieved partial responses, one with hepatocellular carcinoma and two with cutaneous melanoma. Of the approximately 53 patients in dose escalation, about 20 had hepatocellular carcinoma, some 15 had melanoma, 9 had renal cell carcinoma and 9 had head and neck cancer.

Counted from cysteine to phenylalanine, this CDR3 has 15 amino acids. Only CDR3 DNA remains: 45 bases, in frame from the first base. According to the germline V gene, CDR1 reads SGHDT and CDR2 reads YYEEEE. V loses 0 bases, J loses 0 bases, and the germline ends lie 7 bases apart. Notes on this clone: It lacks a known antigen. Within one base of it there is no much larger clone, and no base qualities were kept.

Genomic DNA was extracted from sorted cells for sequencing of the TCRbeta CDR3 region. The immunoSEQ Assay was used for sequencing of TCRbeta CDR3 regions. Held by TCRdb, this immuneACCESS table contains in-frame sequences only and omits some clones. Under half of the omission traces to an unresolved V gene where checked; the cause of the rest is unknown. The sample contains some 99,000 clones, roughly 88% of them found a single time. 1.5% to 2% of the sample is in the top ten clones. The trial excluded patients who had a history of autoimmune disease or were on systemic immunosuppression. Peripheral blood for TCR sequencing was collected from all dose cohorts at baseline, on cycle 4 day 1, and on cycle 7 day 1. Samples came from an open-label, multicenter, first-in-human phase I dose-escalation trial of ivuxolimab. The trial enrolled adults with locally advanced or metastatic head and neck squamous cell, hepatocellular, melanoma or renal cell carcinoma. CD4+ and CD8+ T cells were sorted separately from peripheral blood before TCR sequencing.

The investigation overall reported the following: Low levels of normalized T-cell clonal expansion were also shown by some nonresponding patients. On average, CD8+ T cells showed more expanded clones than CD4+ T cells after ivuxolimab. In partial responders in the 0.1-3.0 mg/kg groups, normalized peripheral clonal expansion was found to be among the lowest, especially among CD8+ T cells. At doses of 0.1 to 3.0 mg/kg, clonal expansion of both CD4+ and CD8+ T cells in blood was seen between baseline and week 6. Antigen specificity was not determined for the clonally expanded peripheral T cells.

The clonotype was recovered from an adult with an advanced solid tumor such as melanoma, head and neck, liver or kidney cancer. The chain couples TRBV5-6 to TRBJ1-3, with the D gene not clear enough to name. The source was CD4+ or CD8+ T cells sorted from blood, collected in a trial of the OX40 agonist ivuxolimab. The bases are TGTGCCAGCAGCTTGGACTTCTTCTCTGGAAACACCATATATTTT. This is translated as CASSLDFFSGNTIYF.